The source of this T cell receptor beta chain is a study of metastatic and nonmetastatic thyroid tumors. Study-wide results and limits: In both blood and tumor samples, TCR beta diversity was reported significantly higher for malignant than benign nodules.

Every patient underwent thyroid surgery untreated. The ends lost 5 bases at V and 5 bases at J; junction bases unmatched: 10. Germline V gives CDR1 MDHEN, CDR2 SYDVKM. The CDR3 sequence is 16 residues long. Notes on this clone: Antigen specificity is unknown.

In the study's own analysis: A distant-metastasis classifier for papillary thyroid cancer was built using CDR3 differences across clinicopathological groups. TCRdb re-clonotyped the PCR reads via MiXCR. The V and J calls come from TCRdb's annotation, not from the publication. The table lists approximately 22,000 clones, roughly 13% of them singletons. This sequence was found in a female donor with papillary thyroid cancer or a benign thyroid nodule (not recorded which). Some clones in this sample may be carry-over from other donors' samples. Input material: blood. This sequence joins TRBV28 and TRBJ2-5, with TRBD1 matching over 11 bases. The CDR3 here is CASSPLGQGAYETQYF. The CDR3 DNA follows: TGTGCCAGCAGTCCTCTCGGACAGGGGGCATACGAGACCCAGTACTTC.